Listed here is a single T cell receptor (beta chain). Its target is unknown. The sample belongs to a study of beta chain features in type 1 diabetes. Findings and caveats of the study: A pattern of fewer insertions and more deletions at VDJ junctions was seen in type 1 diabetes patients. TCRB rearrangement may or may not be influenced by HLA type; here this remained unresolved. Shorter templates might be favored by PCR, equally in patients and controls. Shorter TCRB CDR3s, moderately but significantly so, marked every one of the four CD4+ subsets in Type 1 diabetes patients.

Every bit of the isolated RNA underwent reverse transcription, so sequencing read expressed TCRB transcripts. Using immunoSEQ multiplex PCR, the repertoire was profiled, and TCRdb retains in-frame clones only, with some absent. This table has 680,000 or so clones, around an eighth appearing once. Per the germline V gene, CDR1 is MGHRA and CDR2 is YSYEKL. The CDR3 is made up of 17 amino acids. Trimming removed 2 bases from V and 0 bases from J, with 15 bases in between. Sequencing input: naive CD4+ T cells from blood. This receptor was taken from a man between 18 and 29 years old with type 1 diabetes. The chain recombines TRBV4-1 with TRBJ2-3; TRBD1 might be the D (6 bases). The CDR3 is CASSQLQGKSSTDTQYF. DNA of the CDR3: TGCGCCAGCAGCCAACTTCAGGGGAAATCTAGCACAGATACGCAGTATTTT.